The clone carrying this T cell receptor beta chain was observed a few times. As yet, its antigen is unknown. Stated time point: blood at routine non-recurrence follow-up after resection. The sample is drawn from a study of spatial heterogeneity in lung cancer. TCRdb passed the 5' RACE reads through MiXCR, listing each CDR3 protein once. The sample holds 95,000 to 120,000 distinct CDR3 sequences; approximately 10% are singletons and the top ten take roughly a quarter. CDR3 size: 12 residues. The V end was cut by 4 bases, the J end by 1 base, with 6 bases between. Per germline, CDR1 SGHDT and CDR2 YYEEEE. Study-wide points: Blood contained ubiquitous expanded tumor TCRs more at resection than at follow-up.

The sample here was PBMCs, taken at follow-up. This chain links TRBV5-6 with TRBJ2-7, with unresolved D. The origin of this receptor is a female donor with early-stage non-small cell lung cancer. CDR3 in amino acids: CASSTRSYEQYF. Written as DNA, the CDR3 is TGTGCCAGCAGCACTCGTTCCTACGAGCAGTACTTC.